A single sample gave rise to the 20 T cell receptor beta chains below, sequenced in a study of T cell responses to AZD1222 COVID-19 vaccine. The assay was immunoSEQ multiplex PCR, and TCRdb's table has in-frame clones only and misses some. The data show about 83,000 clones, approximately 90% seen once. Sample: peripheral blood, taken 28 days after the second AZD1222 dose. The source of these receptors is an adult who received the AZD1222 COVID-19 vaccine.

The gene calls are TRBV19 and TRBJ1-1, with no clear D. In germline, CDR1 is LNHDA, CDR2 SQIVND (reference sequence). The CDR3 runs to 11 residues. Trimming left V 8 bases short and J 0 bases short, with 4 bases between. CDR3 sequence reads: CASVMNTEAFF. CDR3 in DNA: TGTGCCAGTGTAATGAACACTGAAGCTTTCTTT. The variable domain in full, with the rest retrieved from reference TRBV19 and TRBJ1-1, is DGGITQSPKYLFRKEGQNVTLSCEQNLNHDAMYWYRQDPGQGLRLIYYSQIVNDFQKGDIAEGYSVSREKKESFPLTVTSAQKNPTAFYLCASVMNTEAFFGQGTRLTVV.

The chain uses TRBV5-6 and TRBJ2-5; D perhaps matches TRBD1 (5 bases). Deletions cut 0 bases from V and 5 bases from J, with 8 bases between. The CDR3 loop spans 13 amino acids. The germline V gene encodes CDR1 SGHDT and CDR2 YYEEEE. CDR3 amino acids: CASSLGSGETQYF. For the CDR3, the DNA is TGTGCCAGCAGCTTGGGGTCAGGGGAGACCCAGTACTTC. Full variable domain (missing parts from reference TRBV5-6 and TRBJ2-5): DAGVTQSPTHLIKTRGQQVTLRCSPKSGHDTVSWYQQALGQGPQFIFQYYEEEERQRGNFPDRFSGHQFPNYSSELNVNALLLGDSALYLCASSLGSGETQYFGPGTRLLVL.

This chain links TRBV2 with TRBJ2-1, with D perhaps TRBD2 (6 bases). CDR1 is SNHLY and CDR2 is FYNNEI in the germline V gene. The V and J ends lost 9 bases and 5 bases respectively, with 14 bases between them. CDR3 length equals 13 residues. The CDR3 loop reads CASVSSSDNEQFF. CDR3 nucleotides: TGTGCCAGTGTATCATCTAGCGACAATGAGCAGTTCTTC.

The chain links TRBV10-2 to TRBJ2-7; D is unresolved. CDR3 length: 12 residues. Germline assignment: CDR1 WSHSY and CDR2 SAAADI. Trimming took 4 bases from V and 0 from J, leaving 4 bases between them. The CDR3 DNA reads TGCGCCAGCAGTGCGGGCTCCTACGAGCAGTACTTC. Protein product: CASSAGSYEQYF.

V gene TRBV27 combines with J gene TRBJ1-3; 9 positions agree with TRBD1. Losses at the gene ends were 4 bases for V and 3 bases for J; bases not matched to a gene: 4. The CDR3 totals 15 residues. Germline V gene data show CDR1 as MNHEY and CDR2 as SMNVEV (reference sequence). CDR3 amino acids: CASSSGQGSGNTIYF. CDR3 DNA: TGTGCCAGCAGTTCTGGACAGGGGAGTGGAAACACCATATATTTT.

The genes are TRBV6-5 and TRBJ1-1; D gene uncertain. The V gene lost 0 bases and the J gene lost 2 bases, with 4 bases spanning the gap. In germline, CDR1 is MNHEY, CDR2 SVGAGI. CDR3 length: 13 amino acids. Written as DNA, the CDR3 is TGTGCCAGCAGTTACTCCGTTAACACTGAAGCTTTCTTT. It is translated as CASSYSVNTEAFF.

The rearrangement uses TRBV27 and TRBJ2-1, with D possibly TRBD2 on 7 matching bases. CDR1 is MNHEY and CDR2 is SMNVEV in the germline V gene (reference sequence). Trimming took off 3 bases at V and 10 bases at J, with 13 bases between the two ends. CDR3 length: 13 residues. The CDR3 region has the DNA TGTGCCAGCAGTTTCAGTGGGAGGGGGGAGCAGTTCTTC. Protein product: CASSFSGRGEQFF.

The V gene is TRBV19, the J gene TRBJ2-7; a possible D gene is TRBD2 (6 bases). The length of the CDR3 is 15 residues. The V gene's germline CDR1 is LNHDA and CDR2 SQIVND (reference sequence). With 3 bases removed from V and 2 bases from J, the gap between germline ends came to 14 bases. CDR3 sequence (DNA): TGTGCCAGTAGTATGCAACTCCCGGGAGCCTACGAGCAGTACTTC. This sequence encodes CASSMQLPGAYEQYF.

This clone came up once. The V call is TRBV11-1, the J call TRBJ2-2, with D uncertain. V dropped 3 bases and J dropped 1 base, with 9 bases sitting between them. In germline, CDR1 is SGHAT, CDR2 FQDESV (reference sequence). This CDR3 has 15 residues. CDR3 sequence reads: CASSFYSRNTGELFF. The DNA for the CDR3 is TGTGCCAGCAGCTTTTATTCAAGGAACACCGGGGAGCTGTTTTTT.

The chain is built from TRBV4-2 and TRBJ2-2, with D perhaps matching TRBD2 (5 bases). Trimming pared 2 bases from V and 3 bases from J, leaving 19 bases between. The CDR3 is 18 amino acids. The germline V gene has CDR1 LGHNA and CDR2 YNFKEQ. CDR3 region: CASSQWGSATSDTGELFF. The CDR3 DNA sequence: TGTGCCAGCAGCCAATGGGGTAGCGCAACCTCTGACACCGGGGAGCTGTTTTTT.

V gene TRBV11-1 combines with J gene TRBJ2-1; D not certain. The V end was cut by 0 bases, the J end by 7 bases, with 7 bases between. CDR3 length: 13 amino acids. Germline V lookup: CDR1 SGHAT, CDR2 FQDESV (reference sequence). The DNA of the CDR3 is TGTGCCAGCAGCTTAGCACTACCTAATGAGCAGTTCTTC. It yields the protein CASSLALPNEQFF.

This rearrangement joins TRBV28 to TRBJ1-5; perhaps TRBD1 as D (6 bases). V lost 5 bases, J lost 3 bases, and 11 bases lay in between. There are 14 residues in the CDR3. Germline V lookup: CDR1 MDHEN, CDR2 SYDVKM. CDR3 DNA: TGTGCCAGCAGTGCCCCAGGGGACAATCAGCCCCAGCATTTT. This codes for CASSAPGDNQPQHF.

The chain has TRBV2 and TRBJ1-2, with D unclear. CDR1 and CDR2 (germline): SNHLY, FYNNEI. Between the trimmed V and J ends, which lost 3 bases and 4 bases, there was a span of 6 bases. The CDR3 runs 12 residues. The CDR3, as DNA: TGTGCCAGCAGTGAGCGCCTCTATGGCTACACCTTC. Residues: CASSERLYGYTF.

V and J are TRBV4-1 and TRBJ2-5; D is perhaps TRBD2 (6 bases). V was cut by 0 bases and J by 1 base, with 9 bases left in between. This CDR3 is built from 15 residues. Germline V gene sequence: CDR1 MGHRA, CDR2 YSYEKL. The CDR3 DNA is TGCGCCAGCAGCCAAGATTGGACTACCCAAGAGACCCAGTACTTC. Translating gives CASSQDWTTQETQYF.

This chain links TRBV6-6 with TRBJ2-3; 13 bases fit TRBD2. Germline CDR1 MNHNY, CDR2 SVGAGI (reference sequence). The CDR3 loop spans 20 amino acids. Losses at the gene ends were 5 bases for V and 1 base for J; bases not matched to a gene: 15. CDR3 protein: CASSQRTSGRLGSGTDTQYF. For the CDR3, the DNA is TGTGCCAGCAGTCAACGGACTAGCGGGAGATTAGGGTCAGGCACAGATACGCAGTATTTT.

The chain recombines TRBV5-1 with TRBJ1-4; D uncertain. This CDR3 has 16 residues. The V gene's germline CDR1 is SGHRS and CDR2 YFSETQ. Trimming shortened V by 8 bases and J by 7 bases, and 24 bases separated the two germline ends. This chain's CDR3 is CASSSLDGFNGEKLFF. CDR3 DNA: TGCGCCAGTTCCTCCCTCGACGGGTTTAATGGTGAAAAACTGTTTTTT.

The V gene is TRBV21-1, the J gene TRBJ2-7; the DNA was not compared with TRBD1, the D call given in the table. TRBV21-1 is an annotated pseudogene. The CDR3 sequence is 15 residues long. For the CDR3, the DNA is TGTGCCAGCAGCGTCCGACAGGGAAACCCCTACGAGCAGTACTTC. Its translation is CASSVRQGNPYEQYF.

This rearrangement joins TRBV5-1 to TRBJ2-5; 10 bases align to TRBD1. The junction had 6 bases not matched to a gene; V was cut back by 0 bases and J by 7 bases. Germline lookup yields CDR1 SGHRS and CDR2 YFSETQ. This CDR3 is 15 amino acids long. This chain's CDR3 is CASSLDSWTGGTQYF. Here the CDR3 DNA reads TGCGCCAGCAGCTTGGATTCCTGGACAGGGGGGACCCAGTACTTC.

The V gene is TRBV6-1, the J gene TRBJ2-1, with TRBD2 identical over 7 bases. The ends lost 0 bases at V and 7 bases at J; junction bases unmatched: 6. The germline V gene encodes CDR1 MNHNS and CDR2 SASEGT. This CDR3 region has 15 residues. The CDR3 region is CASSEAHGGGNEQFF. The CDR3 coding sequence is TGTGCCAGCAGTGAAGCTCATGGGGGGGGTAATGAGCAGTTCTTC.

The V gene is TRBV6-1, the J gene TRBJ2-1; 7 nucleotides match TRBD2. This CDR3 spans 16 amino acids. CDR1 and CDR2 from the germline V gene are MNHNS and SASEGT. V was clipped by 4 bases and J by 4 bases; unmatched bases: 10. The CDR3 here is CASSGRGSGRYNEQFF. The CDR3 DNA sequence: TGTGCCAGCAGTGGCCGTGGTAGCGGGCGGTACAATGAGCAGTTCTTC.